The source of this T cell receptor (beta chain) is a study of control samples from healthy donors and cancer patients. V was clipped by 0 bases and J by 11 bases, with 14 bases between them. The length of the CDR3 is 14 residues. Germline assignment: CDR1 LGHDT and CDR2 YNNKEL (reference sequence). Assay used: immunoSEQ multiplex PCR; TCRdb lists only in-frame clones, some missing. The sample lists tens of thousands of clones; about 94% were seen once. The TCR sequence derives from a woman younger than 45 in good health. The V call is TRBV3-1 (or the pseudogene TRBV3-2), the J call TRBJ2-1; no clear D. Material for sequencing was blood. The CDR3 loop is CASSQDPADVKQFF. DNA for the CDR3: TGTGCCAGCAGCCAAGATCCTGCGGACGTGAAGCAGTTCTTC.